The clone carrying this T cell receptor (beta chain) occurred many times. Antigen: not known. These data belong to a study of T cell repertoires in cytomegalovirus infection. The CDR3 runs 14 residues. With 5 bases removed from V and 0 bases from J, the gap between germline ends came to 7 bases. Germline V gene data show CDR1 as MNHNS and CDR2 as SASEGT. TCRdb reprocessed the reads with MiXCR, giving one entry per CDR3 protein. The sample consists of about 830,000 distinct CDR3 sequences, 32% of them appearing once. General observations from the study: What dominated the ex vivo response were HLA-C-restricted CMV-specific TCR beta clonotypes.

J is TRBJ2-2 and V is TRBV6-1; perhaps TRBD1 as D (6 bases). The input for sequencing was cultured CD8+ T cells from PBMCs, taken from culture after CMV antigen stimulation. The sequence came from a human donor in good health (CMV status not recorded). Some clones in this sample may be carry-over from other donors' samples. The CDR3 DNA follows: TGTGCCAGCAGTCGGGACACGAACACCGGGGAGCTGTTTTTT. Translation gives CASSRDTNTGELFF.